There are a few counts of the clone carrying this T cell receptor beta chain. The ends lost 2 bases at V and 2 bases at J; junction bases unmatched: 10. CDR1 KGHSH and CDR2 LQKENI come from the germline V gene. This CDR3 has 17 amino acids. Through a sample-barcoded 5' primer and a J-beta primer mix, a second PCR was run for roughly 6 to 11 cycles. TCRdb called the 5' RACE reads again in MiXCR, with one record for every CDR3 protein. The sample contains 750,000 to 1,000,000 distinct CDR3 sequences, about 28% of which appear only once. This specimen comes from a study of blood T cells in healthy people across ages. This sample also belongs to another study, concerning T cells of mothers and their children.

The clonotype comes from a woman between 40 and 55 years old in good health. The rearrangement joins TRBV18 to TRBJ2-7; 9 positions agree with TRBD1. What was sequenced was blood. CDR3 sequence: CASSPMLPGQGAYEQYF. CDR3 nucleotides: TGTGCCAGCTCACCAATGCTCCCGGGACAGGGAGCCTACGAGCAGTACTTC.